This T cell receptor beta chain was captured in a study of identical twins. About this clonotype: The antigen remains unidentified.

Overall study findings and caveats: Zero-insertion findings could be partly confounded by invariant cells (MAIT and iNKT cells).

The CDR3 loop spans 15 amino acids. V was trimmed by 1 base and J by 4 bases, leaving 13 bases between them. Germline CDR1 MNHNS, CDR2 SASEGT. Template switching added a universal primer site; cDNA carried unique molecular identifiers. From the 5' RACE reads, TCRdb called clonotypes with MiXCR, one entry per CDR3 protein. Seen here are 200,000 to 250,000 distinct CDR3 sequences, about 7.3% observed once, and the top ten hold more than 3%. These data also featured in a second study, about yellow fever vaccine responses in identical twins.

This rearrangement joins TRBV6-1 to TRBJ2-5; D gene unclear. The clonotype comes from a woman between 18 and 29 years old in good health. The sample was memory (CD45RO+) T cells sorted from blood. CDR3 nucleotides: TGTGCCAGCAGTGAAGGGGCGGCAGAGATAGAGACCCAGTACTTC. It specifies CASSEGAAEIETQYF.